The present T cell receptor (beta chain) was sequenced within a study of CD8 T cells in Susac syndrome. Germline values: CDR1 ENHRY, CDR2 SYGVKD. CDR3 size: 12 residues. The V end lost 10 bases, the J end lost 4 bases, and 13 bases lay between the germline ends. Random hexamers primed reverse transcription of roughly 0.5 to 1 ug RNA. By means of immunoSEQ multiplex PCR, TCR beta CDR3 spanning 54 Vbeta and 13 Jbeta underwent amplification. MiXCR, run by TCRdb on the immunoSEQ multiplex PCR reads, gives a single entry per CDR3 protein. The sample consists of 200,000 or so distinct CDR3 sequences, around 95% of them appearing once. The TEMRA cells underwent FACS enrichment, while the CD8+ and CD4+ T cells underwent negative isolation.

The clonotype originates from a human donor with multiple sclerosis. The material sequenced was CD4+ T cells from PBMCs. The chain employs TRBV10-3 and TRBJ2-5; D perhaps matches TRBD2 (5 bases). The CDR3 DNA follows: TGTGCCACCCGGACCGAGGGAGAGACCCAGTACTTC. Residues: CATRTEGETQYF.